These 23 T cell receptor beta chains were all obtained from the same sample, sequenced in a study of T cells after yellow fever vaccination. Via MiXCR, TCRdb re-called the 5' RACE reads, giving one row per CDR3 protein. This sample carries some 500,000 distinct CDR3 sequences, roughly 13% of them seen once, and the ten largest clones take over 11%. Sample: PBMCs, taken on the day of the yellow fever booster vaccination. Receptor source: a man younger than 45 who received the YFV17D yellow fever vaccine.

V and J are TRBV29-1 and TRBJ2-1, with 8 bases aligning to TRBD2. CDR3 size: 19 residues. Germline loops: CDR1 SQVTM, CDR2 ANQGSEA. J gave up 3 bases and V 7 bases, and 23 bases lay outside the gene matches. CDR3 DNA sequence: TGCAGCGCGTTGGTGGTGGTAGCGGGAACAATAGACAACTACAATGAGCAGTTCTTC. This encodes CSALVVVAGTIDNYNEQFF.

At least ten counts were recorded for this clonotype. The chain links TRBV20-1 to TRBJ2-1; possible D gene TRBD1, 6 bases. Germline CDR1 and CDR2: DFQATT and SNEGSKA (reference sequence). This CDR3 region has 13 residues. V lost 2 bases to trimming and J lost 3 bases, with 8 bases between them. This CDR3 is CSARRDIYNEQFF. For the CDR3, the DNA is TGCAGTGCTAGAAGGGACATCTACAATGAGCAGTTCTTC.

This clonotype has only a few counts. The V call is TRBV10-2, the J call TRBJ1-1; 8 bases are a match to TRBD1. This CDR3 comprises 13 residues. Germline assignment: CDR1 WSHSY and CDR2 SAAADI. Trimming removed 5 bases from V and 8 bases from J; junction bases left unmatched: 7. The CDR3 DNA reads TGCGCCAGCAGTAGGGGACAGGCCCTCGAAGCTTTCTTT. It encodes CASSRGQALEAFF.

The chain has TRBV14 and TRBJ2-5; D uncertain. Germline CDR1 is SGHDN and CDR2 is FVKESK. The CDR3 is 13 residues long. The germline V and J ends were trimmed by 0 bases and 5 bases, with 7 bases remaining between them. The CDR3: CASSQDRWETQYF. CDR3 DNA sequence: TGTGCCAGCAGCCAAGATCGTTGGGAGACCCAGTACTTC.

This clonotype was seen a handful of times. J is TRBJ2-7 and V is TRBV5-1; 11 bases are shared with TRBD1. V shed 3 bases and J 5 bases; nucleotides not matched to a gene: 10. Looked up from germline, CDR1 is SGHRS and CDR2 is YFSETQ. This CDR3 is built from 16 residues. The CDR3 sequence is CASSSARTGGLDEQYF. CDR3 DNA: TGCGCCAGCAGCTCGGCGCGGACAGGGGGCTTGGACGAGCAGTACTTC.

This clonotype was seen a few times. DNA for the CDR3: TGCGCCAGCAGCCAAGAGTGGGGGTACACAGATACGCAGTATTTT. Its protein product is CASSQEWGYTDTQYF. This chain uses TRBV4-3 with TRBJ2-3, with D perhaps assigned TRBD1 or TRBD2 (5 bases each). The CDR3 contains 15 residues. V lost 0 bases and J 2 bases, leaving 9 bases between the germline ends. Germline-derived CDR1 and CDR2 are LGHNA and YSLEER.

The table lists this clonotype with a few counts. This sequence joins TRBV28 and TRBJ2-3; D gene ambiguous. The CDR3 is 12 amino acids. Germline V gives CDR1 MDHEN, CDR2 SYDVKM. V was pared by 8 bases and J by 1 base, with 7 bases between. The CDR3 loop is CASLAGTDTQYF. The CDR3 region has the DNA TGTGCCAGCCTCGCTGGCACAGATACGCAGTATTTT.

The rearrangement joins TRBV10-3 to TRBJ2-7; 9 bases line up with TRBD2. The germline gives CDR1 ENHRY, CDR2 SYGVKD. With 3 bases clipped from V and 4 bases from J, the junction kept 4 bases outside the gene matches. This CDR3 contains 14 residues. The CDR3 coding sequence is TGTGCCATCAGTGACTTAGCGGGAGTATACGAGCAGTACTTC. Its translation: CAISDLAGVYEQYF.

This clonotype was observed a single time. Its ends do not fully match the called genes, so a read error is possible. The V gene is TRBV4-3, the J gene TRBJ2-7; D unclear. The CDR3 totals 16 residues. The germline V gene encodes CDR1 LGHNA and CDR2 YSLEER. CDR3 sequence (DNA): TGCACCAGCAGCCAAGATCTCCGCACGGCCACCTACGAGCAGTACTTC. The encoded protein is CTSSQDLRTATYEQYF.

This clonotype was detected ten times or more. The chain combines TRBV12-3 or TRBV12-4 with TRBJ2-7, with TRBD2 matching over 12 bases. The CDR3 has 17 residues. The ends lost 5 bases at V and 6 bases at J; junction bases unmatched: 14. The CDR3 DNA reads TGTGCCAGCAGTAGGCCCATGCGACTAGCGGGAGAATTCGAGCAGTACTTC. It is translated as CASSRPMRLAGEFEQYF.

The chain carries TRBV14 and TRBJ2-1, with D uncertain. This CDR3 has 12 amino acids. V lost 2 bases and J 8 bases, leaving 7 bases between the germline ends. Germline loops: CDR1 SGHDN, CDR2 FVKESK. The CDR3 DNA reads TGTGCCAGCAGCCAATACTCCTATGAGCAGTTCTTC. Encoded protein: CASSQYSYEQFF.

This clonotype was detected a few times. The V and J genes are TRBV12-3 or TRBV12-4 and TRBJ2-3; D possibly corresponds to TRBD2 (5 bases). Trimming took 1 base from V and 7 from J, leaving 9 bases between them. The CDR3 consists of 13 residues. The CDR3 DNA reads as TGTGCCAGCAGTTTAGTTGAGGGAAATACGCAGTATTTT. This codes for CASSLVEGNTQYF.

This chain joins TRBV7-2 and TRBJ2-2, with TRBD1 matching 7 bases. This CDR3 is 13 amino acids long. Trimming took 4 bases from V and 8 from J; bases not matched to a gene: 4. Germline V gene data show CDR1 as SGHTA and CDR2 as FQGNSA. The CDR3 spells CASSYTGVGELFF. The CDR3 DNA follows: TGTGCCAGCAGCTACACAGGGGTAGGGGAGCTGTTTTTT.

This clonotype was recorded at least ten times. The rearrangement links TRBV12-3 or TRBV12-4 to TRBJ2-1; D may be TRBD2 (5 bases). Trimming removed 1 base from V and 4 bases from J, with 11 bases in between. The CDR3 loop spans 15 amino acids. The CDR3 sequence is CASSLGAATYNEQFF. CDR3 nucleotide sequence: TGTGCCAGCAGTTTAGGAGCGGCCACTTACAATGAGCAGTTCTTC.

The gene calls are TRBV20-1 and TRBJ2-7; 7 nucleotides align to TRBD1. The CDR3 is 13 amino acids. Per the germline V gene, CDR1 is DFQATT and CDR2 is SNEGSKA (reference sequence). J was trimmed by 5 bases and V by 2 bases; bases with no gene match: 6. CDR3 coding DNA: TGCAGTGCTAGATCGGCAGGGGGAAACGAGCAGTACTTC. Translation gives CSARSAGGNEQYF.

This clonotype was counted only a few times. The chain links TRBV7-2 to TRBJ1-5, with D unresolved. CDR1 is SGHTA and CDR2 is FQGNSA in the germline V gene. This CDR3 spans 14 amino acids. V was clipped by 4 bases and J by 8 bases, with 15 bases between them. CDR3 loop: CASSSSGYQEPQHF. The CDR3 DNA follows: TGTGCCAGCAGCTCATCGGGGTATCAGGAGCCCCAGCATTTT.

This sequence joins TRBV12-3 or TRBV12-4 and TRBJ2-1; either TRBD1 or TRBD2 may supply D (5 bases each). This CDR3 has 14 amino acids. V shed 5 bases and J shed 2 bases, with 10 bases lying between them. CDR3 residues: CASSIGTPYNEQFF. DNA for the CDR3: TGTGCCAGCAGTATCGGGACCCCCTACAATGAGCAGTTCTTC.

This chain joins TRBV15 and TRBJ1-1; D is perhaps TRBD1 (5 bases). Trimming left V 3 bases short and J 0 bases short, with 8 bases between. The CDR3 spans 14 residues. Germline-derived CDR1 and CDR2 are LNHNV and YYDKDF (reference sequence). This CDR3 is CATSSRQLNTEAFF. DNA of the CDR3: TGTGCCACCAGCAGTAGACAGCTGAACACTGAAGCTTTCTTT. Complete variable domain (other parts from reference TRBV15 and TRBJ1-1): DAMVIQNPRYQVTQFGKPVTLSCSQTLNHNVMYWYQQKSSQAPKLLFHYYDKDFNNEADTPDNFQSRRPNTSFCFLDIRSPGLGDTAMYLCATSSRQLNTEAFFGQGTRLTVV.

The chain is built from TRBV20-1 and TRBJ2-3; D could derive from TRBD1 or TRBD2 (5 bases each). The germline V gene has CDR1 DFQATT and CDR2 SNEGSKA (reference sequence). CDR3 length: 17 residues. Trimming took off 3 bases at V and 1 base at J, with 20 bases between the two ends. CDR3 amino acids: CSARGVSGVARTDTQYF. CDR3 in DNA: TGCAGTGCTAGGGGGGTGAGTGGGGTAGCGCGCACAGATACGCAGTATTTT.

This clonotype showed up just a few times. This sequence joins TRBV19 and TRBJ2-1, with TRBD2 identical over 8 bases. CDR3 length equals 14 residues. V trimming: 1 base; J trimming: 9 bases; junction bases outside the gene matches: 5. Germline-derived CDR1 and CDR2 are LNHDA and SQIVND (reference sequence). Written as DNA, the CDR3 is TGTGCCAGTAGTATAGTACCAACTAGCGGTGAGCAGTTCTTC. It is translated as CASSIVPTSGEQFF.

This clonotype was found a few times. This rearrangement joins TRBV9 to TRBJ2-3, with a possible D match to TRBD2 (5 bases). V was cut by 4 bases and J by 5 bases, with 17 bases left in between. This CDR3 comprises 15 residues. Germline V lookup: CDR1 SGDLS, CDR2 YYNGEE. The CDR3 region is CASSSQSGRLDTQYF. The DNA of the CDR3 is TGTGCCAGCAGCTCTCAAAGCGGTAGACTAGATACGCAGTATTTT.

There are a few counts of this clonotype. The chain carries TRBV9 and TRBJ2-5; D remains unclear. Germline loops: CDR1 SGDLS, CDR2 YYNGEE. V lost 4 bases and J lost 5, with 12 bases in between. The length of the CDR3 is 13 residues. The CDR3 bases are TGTGCCAGCAGCAAGAGTCTATCGGAGACCCAGTACTTC. Protein product: CASSKSLSETQYF.

This chain uses TRBV28 with TRBJ1-5, with D tentatively TRBD1 (6 bases). Germline CDR1 and CDR2: MDHEN and SYDVKM. Trimming took off 9 bases at V and 6 bases at J, with 12 bases between the two ends. CDR3 length equals 12 residues. The CDR3 bases are TGTGCCAGTTCACAGGGCTTTCAGCCCCAGCATTTT. Amino acids: CASSQGFQPQHF.